This TCR beta chain is from a study of vaccination and CD4 T cells after COVID-19. On the study more broadly: Each individual in the study obtained two doses of BNT162b2 or mRNA-1273 vaccine.

In regard to this clonotype: Its antigen is unknown.

Time point of the sample: late sampling 161 to 241 days after vaccination in three convalescent patients. The treatment here: roughly 10-day PBMC culture with coronavirus spike peptide pools or control peptides (ViraFEST assay). US Alpha, Beta and Delta variants postdated the positive PCR dates, which ran from March to December 2020. Cultured CD4+ T cells had their DNA profiled by the Oncomine TCR Beta short-read assay. In this case, cultured CD4+ T cells provided the extracted genomic DNA. MiXCR, run by TCRdb on the PCR reads, gives a single entry per CDR3 protein. The sample holds 18,000 or so distinct CDR3 sequences; roughly two fifths are singletons and the top ten take roughly 16%. General study findings and limits: For SARS-CoV-2-reactive clonotypes, the median went from approximately 23 to 38, a nonsignificant increase.

The trim removed 2 bases at V and 2 bases at J, leaving 7 bases unmatched. The length of the CDR3 is 16 residues. Germline V gene data show CDR1 as SGHDT and CDR2 as YYEEEE. This chain connects TRBV5-6 to TRBJ2-1; TRBD2 matches at 7 bases. The starting material was CD4+ T cells from blood, cultured in vitro, obtained about 7 months after SARS-CoV-2 vaccination. This clonotype was obtained from a human donor who had recovered from COVID-19. The CDR3 here is CASSLYGLAAYNEQFF. CDR3 DNA: TGTGCCAGCAGCTTATACGGTCTAGCGGCCTACAATGAGCAGTTCTTC.